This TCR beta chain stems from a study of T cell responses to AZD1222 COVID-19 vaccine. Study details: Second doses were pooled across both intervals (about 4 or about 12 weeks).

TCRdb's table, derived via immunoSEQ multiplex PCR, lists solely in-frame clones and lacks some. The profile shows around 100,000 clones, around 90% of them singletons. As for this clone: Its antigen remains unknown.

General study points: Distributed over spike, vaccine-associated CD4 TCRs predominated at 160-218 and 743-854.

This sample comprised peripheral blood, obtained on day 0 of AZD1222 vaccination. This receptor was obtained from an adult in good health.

CDR3 in amino acids: CSVGRGPADEQYF. The CDR3 nucleotides read TGCAGCGTTGGGCGGGGCCCAGCGGACGAGCAGTACTTC. The chain joins TRBV29-1 to TRBJ2-7, with D possibly TRBD2 on 6 matching bases. Germline V lookup: CDR1 SQVTM, CDR2 ANQGSEA. This CDR3 region has 13 residues. The germline V and J ends were trimmed by 4 bases and 5 bases, with 15 bases remaining between them.